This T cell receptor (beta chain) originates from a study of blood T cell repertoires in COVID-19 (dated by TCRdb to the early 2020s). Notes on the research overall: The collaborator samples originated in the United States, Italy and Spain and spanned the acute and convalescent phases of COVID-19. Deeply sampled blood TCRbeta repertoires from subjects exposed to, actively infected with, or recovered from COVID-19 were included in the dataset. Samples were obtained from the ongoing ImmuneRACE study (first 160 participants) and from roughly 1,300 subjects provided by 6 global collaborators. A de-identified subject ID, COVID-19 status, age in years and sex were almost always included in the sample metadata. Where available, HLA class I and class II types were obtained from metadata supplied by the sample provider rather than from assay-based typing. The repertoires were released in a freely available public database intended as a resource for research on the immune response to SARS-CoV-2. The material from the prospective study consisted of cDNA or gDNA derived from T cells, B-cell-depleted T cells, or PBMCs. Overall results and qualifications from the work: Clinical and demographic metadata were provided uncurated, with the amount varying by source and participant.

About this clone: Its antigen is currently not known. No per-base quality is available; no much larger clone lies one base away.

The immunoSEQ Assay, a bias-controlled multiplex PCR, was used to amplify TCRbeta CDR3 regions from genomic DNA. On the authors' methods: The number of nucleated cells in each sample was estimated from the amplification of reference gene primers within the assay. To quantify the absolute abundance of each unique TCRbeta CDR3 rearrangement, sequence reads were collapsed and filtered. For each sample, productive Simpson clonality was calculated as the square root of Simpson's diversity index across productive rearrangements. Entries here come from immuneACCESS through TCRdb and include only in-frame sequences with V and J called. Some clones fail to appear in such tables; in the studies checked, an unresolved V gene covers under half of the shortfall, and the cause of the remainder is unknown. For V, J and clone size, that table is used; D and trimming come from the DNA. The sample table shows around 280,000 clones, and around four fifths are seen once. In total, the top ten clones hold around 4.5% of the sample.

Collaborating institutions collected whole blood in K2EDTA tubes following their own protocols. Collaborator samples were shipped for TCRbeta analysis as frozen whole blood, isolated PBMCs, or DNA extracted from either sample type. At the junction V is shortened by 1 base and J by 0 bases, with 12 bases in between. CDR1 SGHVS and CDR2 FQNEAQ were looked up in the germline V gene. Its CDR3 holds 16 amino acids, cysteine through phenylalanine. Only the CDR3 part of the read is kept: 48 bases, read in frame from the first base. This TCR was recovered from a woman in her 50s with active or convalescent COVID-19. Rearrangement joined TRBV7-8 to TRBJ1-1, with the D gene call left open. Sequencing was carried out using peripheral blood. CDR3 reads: CASSLGPSEVNTEAFF. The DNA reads TGTGCCAGCAGCTTAGGACCGTCGGAGGTGAACACTGAAGCTTTCTTT.